This entry lists 17 T cell receptor beta chains sequenced from one sample in a study of T cell clones after liver transplantation. Clones were read by immunoSEQ multiplex PCR, and TCRdb kept only the in-frame ones, dropping some. In the table there are approximately 26,000 clones, 55% to 70% of which are singletons. The specimen was CD4+ T cells from blood, collected before liver transplant. The receptors shown here come from a human donor who received a liver transplant.

Points on this clone: Other DNA sequences from this sample encode an identical CDR3 as well. This chain connects TRBV19 to TRBJ2-5; D may match TRBD1 or TRBD2 (5 bases each). The CDR3 has 13 residues. Germline V lookup: CDR1 LNHDA, CDR2 SQIVND (reference sequence). V gave up 3 bases and J gave up 5 bases, with 10 bases separating them. CDR3 region: CASSIGGRETQYF. CDR3 nucleotide sequence: TGTGCCAGTAGTATTGGGGGAAGGGAGACCCAGTACTTC.

This sequence joins TRBV2 and TRBJ2-2; 7 nucleotides line up with TRBD1. The CDR3 covers 15 residues. Germline trimming cut 3 bases from V and 4 bases from J; bases unmatched to any gene: 5. The germline gives CDR1 SNHLY, CDR2 FYNNEI. The CDR3 reads CASSETGFGTGELFF. The CDR3 DNA follows: TGTGCCAGCAGTGAGACAGGGTTCGGCACCGGGGAGCTGTTTTTT.

The genes are TRBV2 and TRBJ1-6; TRBD1 is a possible D gene (5 bases). Trimming took 5 bases from V and 10 from J, leaving 12 bases between them. CDR3 length: 13 amino acids. From germline, CDR1 is SNHLY and CDR2 FYNNEI. The CDR3 protein is CASSRGEGSPLHF. The CDR3 nucleotides are TGTGCCAGCAGTCGGGGGGAGGGGTCACCCCTCCACTTT.

The chain carries TRBV29-1 and TRBJ2-3, with 9 positions matching TRBD2. CDR3 size: 12 residues. Germline CDR1 reads SQVTM; CDR2 reads ANQGSEA. After removal of 7 bases from V and 2 bases from J, the junction contained 1 base not matched to a gene. The CDR3 is CSASGVTDTQYF. CDR3 coding DNA: TGCAGCGCTAGCGGGGTCACAGATACGCAGTATTTT.

Here the CDR3 DNA reads TGTGCCTGGAGTGCCGGACAGGGAATCTTCGCAGATACGCAGTATTTT. Amino acid sequence: CAWSAGQGIFADTQYF. The chain joins TRBV30 to TRBJ2-3; 8 nucleotides agree with TRBD1. The V gene's germline CDR1 is GTSNPN and CDR2 SVGIG (reference sequence). The CDR3 spans 16 residues. Germline trimming cut 1 base from V and 4 bases from J; bases unmatched to any gene: 10.

V gene TRBV11-2 combines with J gene TRBJ2-2; 8 bases fit TRBD1. Germline V lookup: CDR1 SGHAT, CDR2 FQNNGV. CDR3 length: 17 residues. The ends lost 5 bases at V and 4 bases at J; junction bases unmatched: 12. In nucleotides, the CDR3 is TGTGCCAGCAGCCCTGGCAGGGGGCGATTTAGCACCGGGGAGCTGTTTTTT. Protein sequence: CASSPGRGRFSTGELFF.

The chain couples TRBV6-5 to TRBJ2-7; 10 bases match TRBD2. V was pared by 2 bases and J by 3 bases, with 4 bases of the junction left unmatched. The germline V gene encodes CDR1 MNHEY and CDR2 SVGAGI. The CDR3 has 15 residues. The CDR3 bases are TGTGCCAGCAGTTACGCGGCTAGCGGGAGCTACGAGCAGTACGTC. As protein: CASSYAASGSYEQYV.

This sequence joins TRBV6-5 and TRBJ1-2; 9 bases are shared with TRBD1. CDR1 and CDR2 from the germline V gene are MNHEY and SVGAGI. This CDR3 is 15 amino acids long. Trimming cost V 6 bases and J 7 bases; bases outside gene matches: 12. The CDR3 sequence: CASSSYGQGKSGYTF. In DNA form, the CDR3 reads TGTGCCAGCAGCTCCTATGGACAGGGGAAGAGTGGCTACACCTTC.

This clone turned up a few times. V gene TRBV19 combines with J gene TRBJ2-7, with D perhaps assigned TRBD1 or TRBD2 (5 bases each). Germline V gives CDR1 LNHDA, CDR2 SQIVND (reference sequence). This CDR3 region has 18 residues. Trimming stripped 7 bases from V and 3 bases from J, with 28 bases between. The CDR3: CASNQGCRVRVTRYEQYV. The CDR3 DNA sequence: TGTGCCAGTAATCAAGGGTGCAGGGTGAGGGTTACTCGCTACGAGCAGTACGTC.

The chain uses TRBV19 and TRBJ2-5, with 9 bases fitting TRBD1. The V segment lost 5 bases and the J segment 5 bases; nucleotides outside the gene matches: 6. The germline V gene has CDR1 LNHDA and CDR2 SQIVND (reference sequence). The CDR3 extends over 14 amino acids. This chain's CDR3 is CASSPGTGYETQYF. Here the CDR3 DNA reads TGTGCCAGTAGTCCCGGGACAGGGTATGAGACCCAGTACTTC.

The chain couples TRBV19 to TRBJ2-1; 7 nucleotides match TRBD1. Losses at the gene ends were 4 bases for V and 7 bases for J; bases not matched to a gene: 7. From germline, CDR1 is LNHDA and CDR2 SQIVND (reference sequence). This CDR3 has 14 residues. CDR3 in DNA: TGTGCCAGTAGTAGGGCAGGGGGTTTAAATGAGCAGTTCTTC. Its translation: CASSRAGGLNEQFF.

CDR3 loop: CASSFRPLNTGELFF. In DNA, the CDR3 is TGTGCCAGCAGCTTTCGGCCACTGAACACCGGGGAGCTGTTTTTT. This chain connects TRBV5-6 to TRBJ2-2; D gene uncertain. V was trimmed by 2 bases and J by 1 base, leaving 9 bases between them. Germline CDR1 SGHDT, CDR2 YYEEEE. The CDR3 runs to 15 residues.

This clone was detected a few times. This sequence joins TRBV6-4 and TRBJ1-1; D is unclear. CDR3 length equals 14 residues. Per the germline V gene, CDR1 is MRHNA and CDR2 is SNTAGT. The V end lost 6 bases, the J end lost 1 base, and 12 bases lay between the germline ends. CDR3 in DNA: TGTGCCAGCAGAGATTTCAGCTCGAACACTGAAGCTTTCTTT. Translating it yields CASRDFSSNTEAFF.

This clone was seen only a few times. This chain connects TRBV4-1 to TRBJ1-4; D not resolved. CDR1 is MGHRA and CDR2 is YSYEKL in the germline V gene. This CDR3 region has 15 residues. Between the trimmed V and J ends, which lost 0 bases and 3 bases, there was a span of 8 bases. In DNA form, the CDR3 reads TGCGCCAGCAGCCAAGATAGCAGGCCTAATGAAAAACTGTTTTTT. This encodes CASSQDSRPNEKLFF.

This sequence joins TRBV18 and TRBJ1-1; TRBD1 might be the D (5 bases). Deletions cut 4 bases from V and 1 base from J, with 7 bases between. From germline, CDR1 is KGHSH and CDR2 LQKENI. This CDR3 spans 13 amino acids. CDR3 amino acids: CASSLGANTEAFF. Written as DNA, the CDR3 is TGTGCCAGCTCACTTGGGGCGAACACTGAAGCTTTCTTT.

This clone has a handful of counts. The J gene is TRBJ2-1, the V gene TRBV28, with TRBD2 matching over 7 bases. The J segment lost 4 bases and the V segment lost 5 bases, leaving 5 bases of the junction unmatched. The CDR3 contains 14 residues. Germline assignment: CDR1 MDHEN and CDR2 SYDVKM. CDR3 coding DNA: TGTGCCAGCAGTCCCTCGGGGGGTTACAATGAGCAGTTCTTC. Amino acids: CASSPSGGYNEQFF.

The sample holds a few counts of this clone. The sample has other DNA sequences that encode this CDR3 too. V is TRBV28 and J is TRBJ1-2, with TRBD1 matching over 11 bases. V lost 6 bases to trimming and J lost 4 bases; unmatched junction nucleotides: 4. Looked up from germline, CDR1 is MDHEN and CDR2 is SYDVKM. The CDR3 is made up of 14 amino acids. The CDR3 loop is CASSPGTGGYGYTF. CDR3 in DNA: TGTGCCAGCAGCCCCGGGACAGGGGGCTATGGCTACACCTTC.